The 18 T cell receptor beta chains in this list originate from one sample, sequenced in a study of shared clonotypes between healthy human individuals. Assay used: immunoSEQ multiplex PCR; TCRdb lists only in-frame clones, some missing. Here the sample spans a few hundred thousand clones, approximately 65% being singletons. Sequenced input: memory CD4+ T cells sorted from blood. The subset is: CD45RA-negative fraction. The source is a man aged 25 to 40 in good health.

The gene calls are TRBV7-3 and TRBJ2-7; 7 bases are a match to TRBD1. This CDR3 region has 15 residues. Germline V lookup: CDR1 SGHTA, CDR2 FQGTGA. The V segment lost 5 bases and the J segment 0 bases; nucleotides outside the gene matches: 7. CDR3 loop: CASSLGTANSYEQYF. The CDR3 DNA follows: TGTGCCAGCAGCCTCGGGACAGCCAACTCCTACGAGCAGTACTTC. The whole variable domain, filled in from reference TRBV7-3 and TRBJ2-7, reads GAGVSQTPSNKVTEKGKYVELRCDPISGHTALYWYRQSLGQGPEFLIYFQGTGAADDSGLPNDRFFAVRPEGSVSTLKIQRTERGDSAVYLCASSLGTANSYEQYFGPGTRLTVT.

V is TRBV5-1 and J is TRBJ2-7; D gene unclear. The CDR3 consists of 12 residues. Looked up from germline, CDR1 is SGHRS and CDR2 is YFSETQ. V gave up 4 bases and J gave up 6 bases, with 11 bases separating them. Written as DNA, the CDR3 is TGCGCCAGCAGCACTGGCGCTCTCGAGCAGTACTTC. It translates to CASSTGALEQYF. The variable domain in full, with the rest retrieved from reference TRBV5-1 and TRBJ2-7, is KAGVTQTPRYLIKTRGQQVTLSCSPISGHRSVSWYQQTPGQGLQFLFEYFSETQRNKGNFPGRFSGRQFSNSRSEMNVSTLELGDSALYLCASSTGALEQYFGPGTRLTVT.

J is TRBJ1-2 and V is TRBV6-6, with D unresolved. The CDR3 has 11 residues. Looked up from germline, CDR1 is MNHNY and CDR2 is SVGAGI (reference sequence). The V and J ends lost 9 bases and 3 bases respectively, with 8 bases between them. The CDR3 here is CARTEDYGYTF. CDR3 DNA sequence: TGTGCCAGGACTGAGGACTATGGCTACACCTTC.

The DNA of the CDR3 is TGCAGCCTCAACGGGGCCAAAACAGATACGCAGTATTTT. Translated, it gives CSLNGAKTDTQYF. The chain combines TRBV29-1 with TRBJ2-3, with D perhaps matching TRBD1 or TRBD2 (5 bases each). Trimming left V 8 bases short and J 3 bases short, with 15 bases between. Germline V gene lookup returns CDR1 SQVTM and CDR2 ANQGSEA. The CDR3 loop spans 13 amino acids.

This clone was counted between two and nine times. The chain is built from TRBV25-1 and TRBJ2-7, with D possibly being TRBD2 (5 bases). The germline CDR1 and CDR2 sequences are MGHDK and SYGVNS. Trimming stripped 8 bases from V and 12 bases from J, with 20 bases between. The CDR3 has 12 amino acids. CDR3 in DNA: TGTGCCAGCTCCGACGGGGTCAGGAGGTTGTACTTC. It specifies CASSDGVRRLYF.

The rearrangement links TRBV7-3 to TRBJ2-5, with 8 bases identical to TRBD1. Germline assignment: CDR1 SGHTA and CDR2 FQGTGA. V trimming: 5 bases; J trimming: 3 bases; junction bases outside the gene matches: 2. This CDR3 has 13 residues. CDR3 coding DNA: TGTGCCAGCAGCCCGACAGGGGAAGAGACCCAGTACTTC. This sequence encodes CASSPTGEETQYF.

This clone was seen a handful of times. The chain carries TRBV7-9 and TRBJ2-4; possible D gene TRBD2, 5 bases. The V and J ends lost 5 bases and 2 bases respectively, with 13 bases between them. CDR3 length equals 15 residues. Germline lookup yields CDR1 SEHNR and CDR2 FQNEAQ (reference sequence). This CDR3 reads CASSPPYGTKNIQYF. In DNA, the CDR3 is TGTGCCAGCAGCCCGCCCTACGGGACCAAAAACATTCAGTACTTC.

The chain employs TRBV6-4 and TRBJ2-7; TRBD1 matches 8 bases. J gave up 6 bases and V 4 bases, and 5 bases lay outside the gene matches. In germline, CDR1 is MRHNA, CDR2 SNTAGT. The CDR3 runs 13 residues. The DNA of the CDR3 is TGTGCCAGCAGTGTAGACAGGGGAGCCGAGCAGTACTTC. Amino acid sequence: CASSVDRGAEQYF.

This clone has just one count. This chain links TRBV7-2 with TRBJ2-1; 10 bases fit TRBD2. Trimming took 5 bases from V and 10 from J; bases not matched to a gene: 14. The germline CDR1 and CDR2 sequences are SGHTA and FQGNSA. CDR3 length: 16 amino acids. CDR3 sequence reads: CASSPSVASGSGEQFF. The CDR3, as DNA: TGTGCCAGCAGCCCGTCTGTTGCTAGCGGGAGTGGGGAGCAGTTCTTC.

The chain uses TRBV7-9 and TRBJ2-5, with a weak D call TRBD2 (7 bases). V lost 2 bases to trimming and J lost 5 bases, with 18 bases between them. The CDR3 length is 16 residues. The germline CDR1 and CDR2 sequences are SEHNR and FQNEAQ (reference sequence). The DNA for the CDR3 is TGTGCCAGCAGCTTAACTCGTCTCGGGGGGCTGGAGACCCAGTACTTC. It is translated as CASSLTRLGGLETQYF.

The CDR3 sequence is CATSLGRNTEAFF. DNA of the CDR3: TGTGCCACCAGCTTGGGACGGAACACTGAAGCTTTCTTT. The V gene is TRBV15, the J gene TRBJ1-1; D perhaps matches TRBD1 (5 bases). V was pared by 5 bases and J by 1 base, with 8 bases between. Germline loops: CDR1 LNHNV, CDR2 YYDKDF (reference sequence). The CDR3 spans 13 residues.

The chain recombines TRBV5-1 with TRBJ1-2; 10 bases agree with TRBD1. The germline V gene encodes CDR1 SGHRS and CDR2 YFSETQ. The CDR3 runs to 20 residues. V lost 9 bases, J lost 1 base, and 24 bases stayed unmatched. The CDR3 sequence is CATAPDIRDRGRFNNYGYTF. The CDR3 DNA reads as TGCGCCACCGCGCCTGACATTCGGGACAGGGGACGTTTCAATAACTATGGCTACACCTTC.

The V and J genes are TRBV11-2 and TRBJ2-7; D is perhaps TRBD2 (5 bases). CDR1 and CDR2 (germline): SGHAT, FQNNGV. This CDR3 is 14 amino acids long. V was pared by 1 base and J by 6 bases, with 13 bases between. The CDR3 region is CASSLGRLGSEQYF. The CDR3 DNA reads TGTGCCAGCAGCTTAGGCAGGCTGGGGAGCGAGCAGTACTTC.

The table lists this clone with a few counts. V usage is TRBV29-1 and J usage is TRBJ2-1, with no clear D. This CDR3 has 14 amino acids. Germline CDR1 and CDR2: SQVTM and ANQGSEA. Between the trimmed V and J ends, which lost 7 bases and 5 bases, there was a span of 18 bases. The DNA of the CDR3 is TGCAGCGCTACCGACCCCCTACGGGACAATGAGCAGTTCTTC. The encoded protein is CSATDPLRDNEQFF.

In its sample, this clone was seen many times. The chain joins TRBV7-2 to TRBJ1-1; 9 bases agree with TRBD1. Trimming took 7 bases from V and 4 from J; bases not matched to a gene: 7. This CDR3 contains 14 residues. Germline loops: CDR1 SGHTA, CDR2 FQGNSA. The CDR3 loop reads CASMGQGASTEAFF. In DNA form, the CDR3 reads TGTGCCAGCATGGGACAGGGTGCCAGCACTGAAGCTTTCTTT.

The chain has TRBV6-4 and TRBJ2-7; D perhaps matches TRBD1 (5 bases). Trimming removed 8 bases at V and 6 bases at J, with 8 bases between. Germline V gene sequence: CDR1 MRHNA, CDR2 SNTAGT. The CDR3 runs 10 residues. The CDR3 nucleotides read TGTGCCAGCCAGGGTTGCGAGCAGTACTTC. It translates to CASQGCEQYF.

The sample holds a few counts of this clone. This sequence joins TRBV14 and TRBJ2-1, with D maybe TRBD2 (6 bases). Germline V gene lookup returns CDR1 SGHDN and CDR2 FVKESK. V was shortened by 5 bases and J by 5 bases, with 28 bases between the two germline ends. The CDR3 consists of 19 residues. In DNA form, the CDR3 reads TGTGCCAGCAGCTCGTTTCTGGGCCTCATGGGGCTAGCGAACAATGAGCAGTTCTTC. Amino acids: CASSSFLGLMGLANNEQFF.

This rearrangement joins TRBV7-9 to TRBJ2-5; D may be TRBD1 (5 bases). CDR1 is SEHNR and CDR2 is FQNEAQ in the germline V gene (reference sequence). This CDR3 is 14 amino acids long. The germline V and J ends were trimmed by 1 base and 6 bases, with 12 bases remaining between them. CDR3 in DNA: TGTGCCAGCAGCTTAGAGGCAGGGCGAAAGACCCAGTACTTC. Its protein product is CASSLEAGRKTQYF.